The rows below give T cell receptor beta chains drawn from one sample of a study of radiotherapy plus CTLA-4 blockade in lung cancer. Repertoires were generated with immunoSEQ multiplex PCR, while TCRdb's copy carries only in-frame clones and drops some. The sample consists of roughly 46,000 clones, around 77% of them appearing once. The sequencing used peripheral blood, collected from a patient treated with radiotherapy plus ipilimumab. The receptors here all came from a human donor with non-small cell lung cancer who had stable disease on radiotherapy plus ipilimumab. CDR3s include the opening cysteine and the closing phenylalanine or tryptophan.

v_call,cdr3_aa
TRBV9,CASSVAPREGYNEQFF
TRBV9,CASSAPLTGYGYTF
TRBV5-6,CASSSSHRRRNQPQHF
TRBV29-1,CSVEGPGQGITDTQYF
TRBV5-1,CASSLFGAGETQYF
TRBV5-4,CASSSGQFGYTF
TRBV10-3,CAISEHSDRGIGYTF
TRBV15,CATSRDRTEAFF
TRBV2,CASSDWASGANVLTF
TRBV18,CASSRGQALQAVLTF
TRBV5-6,CASSTWGRGHLGEKLFF
TRBV2,CASSDGPDTQYF
TRBV2,CASSERGVNQETQYF
TRBV7-6,CASSPRDTATYYYGYTF
TRBV28,CASSFLPRDTEAFF
TRBV7-9,CASSLDGRVRYGYTF
TRBV4-3,CASSQGGLAGTGELFF
TRBV6-4,CASSERVWGTGTDTQYF
TRBV12-5,CASGFGGQAGGYTF
TRBV5-6,CASSLVDMLKAEQFF
TRBV6-5,CASSPGRLMAEKLFF
TRBV10-3,CAISLAGVNEQFF
TRBV19,CASSIGTSRKTQYF
TRBV5-1,CASKRDTGPYEQYF
TRBV11-2,CASSVRSTNEKLFF
TRBV4-1,CASSQRLQETHTEAFF
TRBV7-2,CASSQGGYQETQYF
TRBV27,CASSEEGRGETQYF
TRBV10-3,CAISEGRDVGEAFF
TRBV5-1,CASSLGLAGDNEQFF
TRBV28,CASSGRNYGYTF
TRBV4-2,CASSQDLAGETEKLFF
TRBV11-2,CASSLAAGSGNQPQHF
TRBV7-9,CASSLGRTDSYEQYF
TRBV5-4,CASSLEAGMNTEAFF
TRBV5-5,CASSLASGKLFF
TRBV6-1,CASSELQGQTQYF
TRBV5-4,CASSHLAGNTDTQYF
TRBV9,CASSVVPEDEQFF
TRBV6-5,CASSREVNYGYTF
TRBV27,CASRHQGSTDTQYF
TRBV5-6,CASSFPRVPNYGYTF